This T cell receptor beta chain appears in the sequencing data of a study of T cells in Graves' hyperthyroidism and ophthalmopathy (dated by TCRdb to about 2019). Concerning the study at large: Peripheral blood was collected at initial diagnosis, before any treatment. To identify distinguishing TCR V-J signatures, a discovery cohort of roughly 100 patients was used, comprising some 43 with Graves' ophthalmopathy and around 57 with stable Graves' hyperthyroidism. An independent validation cohort of under 20 hyperthyroidism patients and 15 or so patients who later progressed to ophthalmopathy tested prospective prediction of ophthalmopathy. The 95 to 100 discovery patients were randomly divided into training and test sets at a 7:3 ratio. In several Graves' hyperthyroidism patients, the study also compared T-cell repertoires from thyroid tissue with T-cell repertoires from blood. Once sampling was done, hyperthyroidism patients were given methimazole at a starting dose of 30 mg daily, whereas ophthalmopathy patients were given high-dose intravenous methylprednisolone. TCR Vbeta CDR3 sequencing of 120 to 150 peripheral blood samples (approximately 44 ophthalmopathy, 75 or so hyperthyroidism and approximately 17 progressor patients) is reported in the paper.

This clonotype was counted many times. Its target antigen remains unknown. The input lacks base qualities; no much larger clone sits a single base away. Hyperthyroidism patients were aged 18 to 65 years and newly diagnosed, with disease duration of less than 2 months. Exclusion was applied to patients with uncontrolled infections, other autoimmune diseases, pregnancy or lactation. Diagnoses were based on clinical symptoms, serum thyroxine and TRAb, thyroid ultrasound and orbital computed tomography. Blood from progressor patients was drawn when they were first diagnosed with hyperthyroidism, before any ophthalmopathy symptoms appeared. PBMCs were isolated from about 9 ml of fresh peripheral blood by Ficoll-Paque density gradient centrifugation. Progressor patients were first diagnosed with Graves' hyperthyroidism and then developed ophthalmopathy during follow-up. Total RNA was extracted using Trizol reagent, and RNA quality was assessed on an Agilent 2100 Bioanalyzer.

Trimming removed 3 bases from V and 6 bases from J; the gene matches leave 11 bases unexplained. From cysteine to phenylalanine, the CDR3 is 17 amino acids long. Only CDR3 DNA remains: 51 bases, in frame from the first base. The germline V gene supplies CDR1 SNHLY and CDR2 FYNNEI. Overall study results and their limits: Most expanded thyroid clonotypes (frequency above 0.001) were also detected in blood, suggesting blood repertoires may reflect thyroid immune responses. During validation, the model predicted progression to ophthalmopathy a median of approximately 6.5 months ahead of onset, with more than 55% sensitivity and 72.22% specificity. Ophthalmopathy was separated from stable hyperthyroidism by a 13 V-J signature model, with about 86% sensitivity and 81% to 82% specificity obtained in cross-validation and 80%/75% obtained in testing. No statistical method was used to fix the sample size in advance, and group allocation was not hidden from the investigators.

Amplification of TCR beta CDR3 regions was carried out from RNA transcripts. A first-round RT-PCR of the TCR CDR3 used the HTBI primer set with the Qiagen OneStep RT-PCR kit. Libraries were constructed in a second round of multiplex PCR, after which size selection and purification were performed. Sequencing of the libraries was done on an Illumina HiSeq2000 using paired-end 100 bp reads. The study's own analysis went as follows. SOAPnuke was used to process the raw data, with reads discarded if the reads contained adapters or uncalled bases, had a mean Phred below 15, or lacked an exact constant-primer or identifier match. COPE v1.2.5 was used to merge high-quality paired reads, and clonotypes were defined as unique nucleotide sequences. MiTCR v1.1 was used to align the clonotypes against IMGT TRBV, TRBD and TRBJ reference segments. Only V-J combinations with frequency above 0.0001, covering approximately 99% of repertoires, were analysed. The TCS score was defined as F50 (clonal expansion) divided by E x V (chaos), with BLOSUM62-based TCRdist calculated between CDR3 peptides within each V-J. Welch's t-statistics and random forest reduced several hundred V-J features to roughly 13, which were used in a naive Bayes classifier (R e1071). The public reads were reanalyzed by TCRdb: fastp trimming at Q25, MiXCR alignment, in-frame beta chains only. Identical CDR3 proteins give one entry, which carries the most common genes and DNA. The V and J calls were determined by TCRdb, not by the authors. Here the sample has about 160,000 distinct CDR3 sequences; about 9.4% occur a single time. Roughly 23% of the sample is in the top ten clones.

Sequencing was carried out using blood. The origin of this receptor is a woman aged 18 to 35 with Graves' hyperthyroidism that later progressed to Graves' ophthalmopathy. Recombination connected TRBV2 to TRBJ1-3, with TRBD1 matching 10 junction bases. The nucleotide sequence reads as follows: TGTGCCAGCAGTGATCCGAGTTCCGGGACAGGGGCAAACACCATATATTTT. Its translation reads: CASSDPSSGTGANTIYF.